Listed here are 9 T cell receptor beta chains from one sample, sequenced in a study of beta chain features in type 1 diabetes. Study-level findings and limits: TCRB CDR3s were moderately but significantly shorter in Type 1 diabetes patients in all four CD4+ subsets.

The antigens of these receptors remain unknown. The whole isolated RNA underwent reverse transcription, so sequencing captured expressed TCRB transcripts. Assay used: immunoSEQ multiplex PCR; TCRdb lists only in-frame clones, some missing. The table has more than 250,000 clones, about 15% seen once. The sample consisted of naive CD4+ T cells from blood. The source is a man aged 18 to 30 with type 1 diabetes.

This sequence joins TRBV9 and TRBJ2-2; D is perhaps TRBD2 (5 bases). Germline V gives CDR1 SGDLS, CDR2 YYNGEE. There are 15 residues in the CDR3. The ends were cut back, 3 bases at V and 5 bases at J, with 14 bases in the middle. CDR3 bases: TGTGCCAGCAGCGCCCTTTTCCAGCGGACCGGGGAGCTGTTTTTT. Translating it yields CASSALFQRTGELFF.

In this sample, this clone turned up a few times. The J gene is TRBJ1-5, the V gene TRBV4-1, with 9 positions matching TRBD1. The CDR3 length is 18 residues. The V segment lost 4 bases and the J segment 0 bases; nucleotides outside the gene matches: 10. Looked up from germline, CDR1 is MGHRA and CDR2 is YSYEKL. CDR3 coding DNA: TGCGCCAGCAGCCCTGCCGGGACAGGGAGTTATAGCAATCAGCCCCAGCATTTT. This encodes CASSPAGTGSYSNQPQHF.

This clone was found a few times. V is TRBV7-2 and J is TRBJ2-7, with TRBD2 matching 8 bases. CDR3 size: 14 residues. The germline V gene has CDR1 SGHTA and CDR2 FQGNSA. V trimming: 8 bases; J trimming: 3 bases; junction bases outside the gene matches: 9. The CDR3 DNA is TGTGCCAGCGTCCGAAGCGGGGGCCTCTACGAGCAGTACTTC. Translating it yields CASVRSGGLYEQYF. The complete variable domain, with remaining parts taken from reference TRBV7-2 and TRBJ2-7, reads GAGVSQSPSNKVTEKGKDVELRCDPISGHTALYWYRQSLGQGLEFLIYFQGNSAPDKSGLPSDRFSAERTGGSVSTLTIQRTQQEDSAVYLCASVRSGGLYEQYFGPGTRLTVT.

The J gene is TRBJ1-5, the V gene TRBV7-2, with a tentative D call TRBD1 (5 bases). Germline-derived CDR1 and CDR2 are SGHTA and FQGNSA. V lost 5 bases to trimming and J lost 2 bases, with 19 bases between them. This CDR3 has 17 residues. This CDR3 is CASSLDAGRVGNQPQHF. The CDR3 nucleotides read TGTGCCAGCAGCCTAGACGCAGGGAGGGTGGGCAATCAGCCCCAGCATTTT.

This clone was detected only a few times. The CDR3 loop reads CASRSLQVEETQYF. Here the CDR3 DNA reads TGTGCCAGCAGATCGCTTCAGGTAGAAGAGACCCAGTACTTC. This chain connects TRBV27 to TRBJ2-5, with D hard to call. The CDR3 has 14 amino acids. Deletions cut 6 bases from V and 3 bases from J, with 14 bases between. Per germline, CDR1 MNHEY and CDR2 SMNVEV (reference sequence).

This clone was seen more than once but under ten times. V usage is TRBV30 and J usage is TRBJ2-7, with D hard to call. The CDR3 totals 13 residues. Per the germline V gene, CDR1 is GTSNPN and CDR2 is SVGIG (reference sequence). V shed 3 bases and J shed 4 bases, with 13 bases lying between them. The CDR3 sequence is CAWRSGNGYEQYF. CDR3 bases: TGTGCCTGGAGGTCGGGTAACGGGTACGAGCAGTACTTC.

This clone was observed a few times. The chain uses TRBV4-2 and TRBJ2-3, with 12 bases lining up with TRBD2. The CDR3 has 16 residues. CDR1 and CDR2 (germline): LGHNA, YNFKEQ. J lost 6 bases, V lost 5 bases, and 9 bases had no gene match. The CDR3 DNA sequence: TGTGCCAGCAGCTTTGGCCTAGCGGGAGGGAAGGATACGCAGTATTTT. Its protein product is CASSFGLAGGKDTQYF.

The V and J genes are TRBV14 and TRBJ2-1; TRBD1 is a possible D gene (5 bases). V gave up 1 base and J gave up 7 bases, with 14 bases separating them. This CDR3 is 15 amino acids long. The germline V gene has CDR1 SGHDN and CDR2 FVKESK. The CDR3 reads CASSQGLGRANEQFF. The CDR3 bases are TGTGCCAGCAGCCAAGGACTCGGCAGGGCAAATGAGCAGTTCTTC.

The V and J genes are TRBV28 and TRBJ2-1; D ambiguous. The germline V gene encodes CDR1 MDHEN and CDR2 SYDVKM. The germline V and J ends were trimmed by 6 bases and 1 base, with 16 bases remaining between them. This CDR3 is built from 16 residues. The CDR3 sequence is CASSPPNPVSYNEQFF. CDR3 nucleotides: TGTGCCAGCAGCCCGCCCAATCCGGTATCCTACAATGAGCAGTTCTTC.